This T cell receptor (beta chain) was sequenced during a study of T-cell reconstitution after alpha-beta-depleted transplantation in children. The authors prepared the TCRbeta library with unique molecular identifiers. TCRdb used MiXCR to reprocess the PCR reads, holding one entry per CDR3 protein. The data hold 450,000 to 550,000 distinct CDR3 sequences, with roughly 10% observed a single time. For this clonotype: What it binds is unknown.

Findings and limits, study-wide: It was reported that alpha-beta T cells came from several hundred expanded graft clones (about two months after transplant). Some patients' high day-60 TCRbeta diversity was attributed to recipient cells surviving conditioning. Newly produced T cells mostly provided counts and TCRbeta diversity after one year, as hyperexpanded clones declined.

The CDR3 covers 16 residues. Between the trimmed V and J ends, which lost 5 bases and 1 base, there was a span of 15 bases. The germline V gene encodes CDR1 MNHEY and CDR2 SMNVEV (reference sequence). Sequenced material: PBMCs, mostly from graft donor cells, taken 180 days after TCRalphabeta/CD19-depleted stem cell transplant. J is TRBJ2-1 and V is TRBV27, with D possibly matching TRBD1 (5 bases). The receptor was derived from a female patient younger than 10 who had a stem cell transplant for aplastic anemia, so the T cells may come from the graft donor. CDR3 DNA: TGTGCCAGCAGTCTAAACTCTAGGGGATCCTACAATGAGCAGTTCTTC. It yields the protein CASSLNSRGSYNEQFF.